These T cell receptor beta chains were read from a single sample in a study of shared clonotypes between healthy human individuals. The protocol was immunoSEQ multiplex PCR, while the TCRdb copy is restricted to in-frame clones and leaves out a portion. The table has approximately 2.4 million clones, roughly 95% seen once. The sequencing input was naive CD4+ T cells sorted from blood. Source of these receptors: a man aged 18 to 29 in good health. CDR3s include the opening cysteine and the closing phenylalanine or tryptophan.

>TRBJ2-3|TRBV5-4
CASSLGPVGGNTQYF
>TRBJ2-4|TRBV6-1
CASSEVTALITKNIQYF
>TRBJ2-2|TRBV6-1
CASSELIKGTGELFF
>TRBJ1-1|TRBV6-5
CGTKRENTEAFF
>TRBJ2-7|TRBV5-4
CASSTGGQGKGYEQYF
>TRBJ2-7|TRBV19
CASSRTSGGTYEQYF
>TRBJ2-1|TRBV5-1
CASSPGSSGRVSEQFF
>TRBJ2-7|TRBV18
CASSPGNRGVYEQYF
>TRBJ1-2|TRBV30
CAWTRDRDQGGYTF
>TRBJ2-7|TRBV10-2
CASSQGYAYEQYF
>TRBJ1-6|TRBV7-9
CASTHGIVDNSPLHF
>TRBJ2-7|TRBV6-1
CASRRGQGALVWYF
>TRBJ1-4|TRBV5-4
CASSLRASTNEKLFF
>TRBJ2-7|TRBV5-6
CASSPAGTINYEQYF
>TRBJ2-3|TRBV7-2
CASSLAVASGRAVTQYF
>TRBJ1-2|TRBV19
CASSPSTATDYGYTF
>TRBJ2-7|TRBV18
CASSPSFPANSYEQYF
>TRBJ1-6|TRBV7-2
CASREGVRNSPLHF
>TRBJ2-2|TRBV28
CASSPLGLNTGELFF
>TRBJ2-7|TRBV19
CASSTQGAGEQYF
>TRBJ1-2|TRBV6-1
CASSEQTGGDGYTF
>TRBJ1-3|TRBV9
CASSAQGLGGNTIYF
>TRBJ2-5|TRBV11-2
CASSREVGPETQYF
>TRBJ1-4|TRBV11-2
CASSLVFQGAEKLFF
>TRBJ2-2|TRBV5-1
CASSLGNSNTGELFF